The clone carrying this T cell receptor beta chain was recorded only once. Its antigen is not known. This entry comes from a study of CD4 T cells in relation to SARS-CoV-2 and coronaviruses. Libraries were prepared by immunoSEQ multiplex PCR; TCRdb keeps only in-frame clonotypes and omits some of them. The sample carries about 20,000 clones, roughly 79% recorded once. The study's findings and limits: Crossreactive clones expanded significantly less to SARS-CoV-2 than monoreactive clones.

Germline V lookup: CDR1 MGHDK, CDR2 SYGVNS. This CDR3 comprises 17 residues. The V end lost 2 bases, the J end lost 0 bases, and 17 bases lay between the germline ends. Before the COVID-19 pandemic, during about 2010-2019, CD4+ T cells were taken from unexposed donors. CD4+ T cells were isolated from the cells after more than 8 days of culture. Cells permitting, SARS-CoV-2 S/N and four cold-coronavirus spikes were tested on unexposed-donor CD4+ T cells. This chain joins TRBV25-1 and TRBJ2-7, with D maybe TRBD2 (6 bases). Sample: CD4+ T cells from PBMCs, cultured in vitro. The origin of this receptor is a human donor in good health. CDR3 protein: CASSEGGEAGPSYEQYF. CDR3 nucleotide sequence: TGTGCCAGCAGTGAAGGGGGTGAAGCGGGTCCCTCCTACGAGCAGTACTTC.